This T cell receptor (beta chain) was retrieved from a study of blood T cell repertoires in COVID-19 (dated by TCRdb to the early 2020s). As for the study more broadly: Samples from collaborators originated in the United States, Italy and Spain and spanned both the acute and convalescent phases of COVID-19. The dataset comprised deeply sampled blood TCRbeta repertoires from subjects exposed to, actively infected with, or recovered from COVID-19. The prospective study material was composed of cDNA or gDNA derived from T cells, B-cell-depleted T cells, or PBMCs. A freely available public database, intended as a resource for researchers studying the immune response to SARS-CoV-2, is where the repertoires were released. Samples were obtained from the ongoing ImmuneRACE study (first 160 participants) and from 1,254 subjects provided by 6 global collaborators. Where available, HLA class I and class II types were obtained from metadata supplied by the sample provider rather than from assay-based typing. Nearly every sample came with metadata listing a de-identified subject ID, COVID-19 status, age in years and sex. General findings and caveats noted by the study authors: Clinical and demographic metadata were provided uncurated, with the amount varying by source and participant.

Germline trimming amounts to 4 bases on V and 1 base on J, with 7 as the count of junction bases outside the gene matches. The CDR3 holds 17 amino acids from the cysteine to the phenylalanine. The DNA shown is the 51-base CDR3, in frame from base 1. CDR1 and CDR2, per the germline V gene (reference sequence), are LNHDA and SQIVND. This clone was detected a few times. This receptor's antigen is unknown. No base quality values were provided; no much bigger clone lies one nucleotide off. The collaborating institutions used their own protocols to collect whole blood in K2EDTA tubes. Collaborator samples were shipped for TCRbeta analysis as frozen whole blood, isolated PBMCs, or DNA extracted from either sample type. TCRbeta CDR3 regions were amplified from genomic DNA by means of the immunoSEQ Assay, a bias-controlled multiplex PCR. Per the authors' processing: The number of nucleated cells in each sample was estimated by amplification of reference gene primers within the assay. Sequence reads were collapsed and filtered to measure the absolute abundance of every unique TCRbeta CDR3 rearrangement. Productive Simpson clonality was computed per sample as the square root of Simpson's diversity index over productive rearrangements. Held by TCRdb, this immuneACCESS table contains in-frame sequences only and omits some clones. Under half of the omission traces to an unresolved V gene where checked; the cause of the rest is unknown. Clone size and the V and J calls come from that table; the DNA yielded D and trimming. The sample includes 60,000 to 75,000 clones, with around nine tenths observed a single time. The ten largest clonotypes hold about an eighth of the sample.

Sequencing input: peripheral blood. The TCR comes from a woman aged 60-75 years with acute or convalescent COVID-19. This sequence uses TRBV19 and TRBJ2-2, with 9 central nucleotides matching TRBD1. The CDR3 protein: CASSSTDRGWNTGELFF. The sequence in DNA is TGTGCCAGTAGTAGCACCGACAGGGGGTGGAACACCGGGGAGCTGTTTTTT. With all but the CDR3 taken from the reference TRBV19 and TRBJ2-2 genes, the full variable domain is: DGGITQSPKYLFRKEGQNVTLSCEQNLNHDAMYWYRQDPGQGLRLIYYSQIVNDFQKGDIAEGYSVSREKKESFPLTVTSAQKNPTAFYLCASSSTDRGWNTGELFFGEGSRLTVL.